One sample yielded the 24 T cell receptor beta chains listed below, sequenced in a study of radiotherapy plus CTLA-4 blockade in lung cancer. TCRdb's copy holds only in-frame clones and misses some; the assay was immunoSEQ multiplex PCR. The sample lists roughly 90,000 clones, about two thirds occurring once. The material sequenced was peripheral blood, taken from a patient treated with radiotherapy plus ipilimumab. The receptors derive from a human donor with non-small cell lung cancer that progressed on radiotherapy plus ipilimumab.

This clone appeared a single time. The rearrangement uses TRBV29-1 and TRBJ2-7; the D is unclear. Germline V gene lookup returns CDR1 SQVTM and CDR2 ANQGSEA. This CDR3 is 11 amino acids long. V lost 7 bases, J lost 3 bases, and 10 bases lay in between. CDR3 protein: CSGSDLYEQYF. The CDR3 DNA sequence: TGCAGCGGTTCGGACCTCTACGAGCAGTACTTC.

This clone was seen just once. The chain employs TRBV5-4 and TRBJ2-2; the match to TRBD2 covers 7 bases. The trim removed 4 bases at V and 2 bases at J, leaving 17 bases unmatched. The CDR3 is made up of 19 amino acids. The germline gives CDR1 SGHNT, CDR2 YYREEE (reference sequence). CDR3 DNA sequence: TGTGCCAGCAGCCCCCGTGGGACGGGACTACCGATTAACACCGGGGAGCTGTTTTTT. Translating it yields CASSPRGTGLPINTGELFF.

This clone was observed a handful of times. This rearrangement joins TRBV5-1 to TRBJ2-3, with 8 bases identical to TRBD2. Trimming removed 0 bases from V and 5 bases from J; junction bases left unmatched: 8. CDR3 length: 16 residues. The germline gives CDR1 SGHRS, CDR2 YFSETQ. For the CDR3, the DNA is TGCGCCAGCAGCTTGGGCAGCGGGAGAGTTGGAGATACGCAGTATTTT. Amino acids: CASSLGSGRVGDTQYF.

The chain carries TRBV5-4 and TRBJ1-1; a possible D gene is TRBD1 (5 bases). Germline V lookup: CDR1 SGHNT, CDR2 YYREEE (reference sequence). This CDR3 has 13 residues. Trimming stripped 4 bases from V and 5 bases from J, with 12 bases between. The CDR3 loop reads CASSASQGTEAFF. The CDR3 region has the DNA TGTGCCAGCAGCGCCTCCCAGGGAACTGAAGCTTTCTTT.

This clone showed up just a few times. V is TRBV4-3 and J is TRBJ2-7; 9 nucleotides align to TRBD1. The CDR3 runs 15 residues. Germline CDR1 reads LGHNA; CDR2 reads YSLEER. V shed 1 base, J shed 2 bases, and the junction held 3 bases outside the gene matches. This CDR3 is CASSQVGQGTYEQYF. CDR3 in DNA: TGCGCCAGCAGCCAAGTGGGACAGGGAACCTACGAGCAGTACTTC.

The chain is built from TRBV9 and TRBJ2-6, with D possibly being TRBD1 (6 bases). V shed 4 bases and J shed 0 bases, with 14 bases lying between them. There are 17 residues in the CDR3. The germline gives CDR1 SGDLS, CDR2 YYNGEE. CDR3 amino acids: CASSRARQVSGANVLTF. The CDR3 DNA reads TGTGCCAGCAGCCGAGCTCGACAGGTCTCTGGGGCCAACGTCCTGACTTTC.

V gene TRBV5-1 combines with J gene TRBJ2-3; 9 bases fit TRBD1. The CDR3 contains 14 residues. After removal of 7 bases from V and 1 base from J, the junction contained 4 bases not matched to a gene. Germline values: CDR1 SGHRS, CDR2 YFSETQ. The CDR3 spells CASGGDRGTDTQYF. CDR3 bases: TGCGCCAGCGGCGGGGACAGGGGCACAGATACGCAGTATTTT. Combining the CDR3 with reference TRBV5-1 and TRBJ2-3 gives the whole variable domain KAGVTQTPRYLIKTRGQQVTLSCSPISGHRSVSWYQQTPGQGLQFLFEYFSETQRNKGNFPGRFSGRQFSNSRSEMNVSTLELGDSALYLCASGGDRGTDTQYFGPGTRLTVL.

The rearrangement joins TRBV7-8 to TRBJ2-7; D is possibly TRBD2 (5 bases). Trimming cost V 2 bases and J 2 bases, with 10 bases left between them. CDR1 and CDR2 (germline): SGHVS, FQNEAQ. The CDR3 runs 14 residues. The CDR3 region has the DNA TGTGCCAGCAGCTTAACGGGAACCCCCTACGAGCAGTACTTC. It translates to CASSLTGTPYEQYF.

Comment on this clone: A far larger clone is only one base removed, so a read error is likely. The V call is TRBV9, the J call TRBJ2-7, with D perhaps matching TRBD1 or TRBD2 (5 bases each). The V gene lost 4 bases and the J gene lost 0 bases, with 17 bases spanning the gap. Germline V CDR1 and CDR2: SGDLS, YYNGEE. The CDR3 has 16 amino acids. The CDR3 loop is CASSLSHLGASYEQYF. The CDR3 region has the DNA TGTGCCAGCAGCTTATCTCATCTCGGGGCCTCCTACGAGCAGTACTTC.

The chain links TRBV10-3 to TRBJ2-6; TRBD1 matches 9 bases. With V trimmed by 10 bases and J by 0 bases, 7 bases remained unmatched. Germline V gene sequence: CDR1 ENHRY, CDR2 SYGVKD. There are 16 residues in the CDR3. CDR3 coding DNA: TGTGCCACCGGGACAGGGCAACACTCTGGGGCCAACGTCCTGACTTTC. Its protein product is CATGTGQHSGANVLTF.

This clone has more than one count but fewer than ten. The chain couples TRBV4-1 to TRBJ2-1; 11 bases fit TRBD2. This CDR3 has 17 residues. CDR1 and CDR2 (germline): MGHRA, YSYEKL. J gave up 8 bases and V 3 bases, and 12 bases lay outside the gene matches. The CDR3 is CASSQGVAGGRIDEQFF. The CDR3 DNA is TGCGCCAGCAGCCAGGGGGTAGCGGGGGGGCGAATCGATGAGCAGTTCTTC.

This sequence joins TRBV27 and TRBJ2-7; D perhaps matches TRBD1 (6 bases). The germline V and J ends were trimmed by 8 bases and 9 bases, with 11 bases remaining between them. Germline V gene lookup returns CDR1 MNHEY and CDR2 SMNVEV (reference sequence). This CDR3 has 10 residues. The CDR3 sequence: CASLRQAQYF. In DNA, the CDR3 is TGTGCCAGCTTACGACAGGCGCAGTACTTC.

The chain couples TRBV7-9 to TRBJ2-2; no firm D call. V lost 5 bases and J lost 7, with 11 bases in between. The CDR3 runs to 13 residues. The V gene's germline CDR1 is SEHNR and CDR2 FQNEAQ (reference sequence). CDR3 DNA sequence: TGTGCCAGCAGCCAAAACATCGGCGGGGAGCTGTTTTTT. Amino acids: CASSQNIGGELFF.

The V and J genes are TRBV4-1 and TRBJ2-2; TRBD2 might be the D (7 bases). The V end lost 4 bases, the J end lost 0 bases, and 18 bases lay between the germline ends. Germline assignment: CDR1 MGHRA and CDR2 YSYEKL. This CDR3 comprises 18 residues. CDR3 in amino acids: CASSPLGRGTSNTGELFF. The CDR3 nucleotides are TGCGCCAGCAGCCCTTTAGGGAGGGGGACCTCGAACACCGGGGAGCTGTTTTTT.

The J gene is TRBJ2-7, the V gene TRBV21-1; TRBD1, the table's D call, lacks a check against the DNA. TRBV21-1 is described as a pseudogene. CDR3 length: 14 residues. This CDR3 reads CASSSRDRSYEQYF. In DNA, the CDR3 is TGTGCCAGCAGCTCCCGGGACAGGAGCTACGAGCAGTACTTC.

The CDR3, as DNA: TGTGCCAGCAGTCGTGTATCCTCGGGGGGGCCGACAGATACGCAGTATTTT. It yields the protein CASSRVSSGGPTDTQYF. The chain combines TRBV5-6 with TRBJ2-3; 8 nucleotides align to TRBD2. V gave up 5 bases and J gave up 3 bases; unmatched junction bases: 14. CDR1 is SGHDT and CDR2 is YYEEEE in the germline V gene. This CDR3 region has 17 residues.

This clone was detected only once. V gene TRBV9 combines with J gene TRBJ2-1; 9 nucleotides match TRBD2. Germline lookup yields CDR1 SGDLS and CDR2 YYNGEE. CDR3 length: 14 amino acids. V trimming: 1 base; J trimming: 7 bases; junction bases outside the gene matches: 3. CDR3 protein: CASSVILAGNEQFF. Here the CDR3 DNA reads TGTGCCAGCAGCGTAATACTAGCGGGTAATGAGCAGTTCTTC. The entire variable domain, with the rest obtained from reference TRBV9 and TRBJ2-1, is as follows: DSGVTQTPKHLITATGQRVTLRCSPRSGDLSVYWYQQSLDQGLQFLIQYYNGEERAKGNILERFSAQQFPDLHSELNLSSLELGDSALYFCASSVILAGNEQFFGPGTRLTVL.

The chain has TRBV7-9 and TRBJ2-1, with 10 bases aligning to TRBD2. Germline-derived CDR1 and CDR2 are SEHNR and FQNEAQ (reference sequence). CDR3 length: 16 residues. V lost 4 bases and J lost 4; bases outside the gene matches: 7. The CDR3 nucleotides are TGTGCCAGCAGCTCCCGGACTAGCGGAATATACAATGAGCAGTTCTTC. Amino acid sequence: CASSSRTSGIYNEQFF.

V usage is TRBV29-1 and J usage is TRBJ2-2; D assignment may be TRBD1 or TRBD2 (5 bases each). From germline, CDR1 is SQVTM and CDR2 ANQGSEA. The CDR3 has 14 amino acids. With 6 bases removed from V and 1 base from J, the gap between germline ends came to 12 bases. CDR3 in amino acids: CSVDAGGNTGELFF. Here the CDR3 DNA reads TGCAGCGTGGACGCTGGGGGGAACACCGGGGAGCTGTTTTTT.

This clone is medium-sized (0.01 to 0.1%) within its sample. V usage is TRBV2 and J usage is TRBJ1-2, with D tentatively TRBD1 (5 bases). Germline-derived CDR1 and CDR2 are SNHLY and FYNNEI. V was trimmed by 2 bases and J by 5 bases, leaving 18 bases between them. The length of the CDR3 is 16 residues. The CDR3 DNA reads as TGTGCCAGCAGTGAACGGGGGACTCCGGTTGGGTATGGCTACACCTTC. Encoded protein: CASSERGTPVGYGYTF.

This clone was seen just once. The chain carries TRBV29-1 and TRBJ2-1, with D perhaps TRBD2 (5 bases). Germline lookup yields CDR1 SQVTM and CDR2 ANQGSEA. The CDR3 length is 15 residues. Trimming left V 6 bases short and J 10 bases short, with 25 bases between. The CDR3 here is CSVRVRPDSFREQFF. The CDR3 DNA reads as TGCAGCGTGCGGGTCCGACCTGATTCGTTCCGGGAGCAGTTCTTC.

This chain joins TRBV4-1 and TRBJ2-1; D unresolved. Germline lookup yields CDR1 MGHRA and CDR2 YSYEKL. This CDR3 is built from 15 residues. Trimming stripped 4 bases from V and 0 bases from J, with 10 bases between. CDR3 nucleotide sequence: TGCGCCAGCAGCCGGCAGTTCGACTCCTACAATGAGCAGTTCTTC. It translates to CASSRQFDSYNEQFF.

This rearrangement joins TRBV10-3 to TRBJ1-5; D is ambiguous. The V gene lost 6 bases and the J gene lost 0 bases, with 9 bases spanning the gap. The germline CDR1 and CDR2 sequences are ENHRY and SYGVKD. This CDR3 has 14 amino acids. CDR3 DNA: TGTGCCATCAGAGGGATTGATAGCAATCAGCCCCAGCATTTT. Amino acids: CAIRGIDSNQPQHF.

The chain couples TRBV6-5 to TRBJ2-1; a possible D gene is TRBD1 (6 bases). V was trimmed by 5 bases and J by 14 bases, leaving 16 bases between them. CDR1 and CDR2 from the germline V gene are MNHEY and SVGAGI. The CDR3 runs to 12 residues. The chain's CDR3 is CASSPAGVVEFF. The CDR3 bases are TGTGCCAGCAGTCCCGCAGGGGTAGTCGAGTTCTTC.